This TCR beta chain is from a study of T-cell memory formation after mild COVID-19. TCRdb independently ran MiXCR on the 5' RACE reads; one entry per CDR3 protein. The table has under 300,000 distinct CDR3 sequences, over 15% seen once. Trimming pared 4 bases from V and 5 bases from J, leaving 19 bases between. CDR1 is SGHRS and CDR2 is YFSETQ in the germline V gene. CDR3 length equals 16 residues. The chain recombines TRBV5-1 with TRBJ2-1; D is possibly TRBD1 (5 bases). The sample was PBMCs or a T cell subset sorted from them (not recorded which). This clonotype was obtained from a man between 18 and 35 years old who had mild COVID-19 (a few samples of this study predate the infection). Cell type and time point are not known. CDR3 protein: CASSTSSTAQNNEQFF. The CDR3 nucleotides are TGCGCCAGCAGCACCTCGTCGACAGCTCAAAACAATGAGCAGTTCTTC.